Below are 5 T cell receptor beta chains sequenced from a single sample in a study of cytomegalovirus exposure and HLA in healthy donors. The PCR used 60 Vbeta and 13 Jbeta primers. Profiled with immunoSEQ multiplex PCR; TCRdb holds only in-frame clones, not every one. The sample lists about 130,000 clones; 60% to 85% were seen once. Sample: PBMCs. The receptors originated from a man over 45 in good health and CMV-seronegative.

The CDR3 sequence: CASSLDRGRAGGYTF. CDR3 DNA: TGTGCCAGCAGCTTAGATCGGGGGAGGGCAGGTGGCTACACCTTC. The chain employs TRBV7-2 and TRBJ1-2, with D perhaps matching TRBD1 (5 bases). The CDR3 length is 15 residues. V was shortened by 1 base and J by 7 bases, with 16 bases between the two germline ends. The germline V gene encodes CDR1 SGHTA and CDR2 FQGNSA.

The chain carries TRBV7-2 and TRBJ2-4; TRBD2 agrees at 9 bases. V lost 1 base to trimming and J lost 2 bases; unmatched junction nucleotides: 9. The CDR3 runs to 18 residues. Germline CDR1 SGHTA, CDR2 FQGNSA. The CDR3 spells CASSLVGGGAGSKNIQYF. CDR3 in DNA: TGTGCCAGCAGCTTAGTGGGCGGGGGGGCCGGGTCCAAAAACATTCAGTACTTC.

This clone was recorded a few times. This sequence joins TRBV6-6 and TRBJ1-2; no firm D call. The CDR3 sequence is 15 residues long. Germline loops: CDR1 MNHNY, CDR2 SVGAGI (reference sequence). The V and J ends lost 5 bases and 6 bases respectively, with 19 bases between them. CDR3 nucleotides: TGTGCCAGCAGTCCCGAGAGGGCTCTGGTCGATGGCTACACCTTC. Translating gives CASSPERALVDGYTF.

V usage is TRBV9 and J usage is TRBJ2-2; a weak D match, TRBD2 (5 bases). The germline V and J ends were trimmed by 0 bases and 4 bases, with 19 bases remaining between them. This CDR3 has 18 amino acids. Germline lookup yields CDR1 SGDLS and CDR2 YYNGEE. The CDR3 region has the DNA TGTGCCAGCAGCGTAGGGTTTCGGGAACTGATGGGCACCGGGGAGCTGTTTTTT. Protein: CASSVGFRELMGTGELFF.

The chain has TRBV10-3 and TRBJ2-1, with 10 bases fitting TRBD2. CDR1 and CDR2 (germline): ENHRY, SYGVKD. With V trimmed by 0 bases and J by 6 bases, 8 bases remained unmatched. The CDR3 is 17 amino acids. In nucleotides, the CDR3 is TGTGCCATCAGTGAGTCGTCCCCAGCGGGGGGGCCCAATGAGCAGTTCTTC. This encodes CAISESSPAGGPNEQFF.